This T cell receptor beta chain was recorded in a study of blood T cell repertoires in COVID-19. V lost 2 bases and J 4 bases, leaving 6 bases between the germline ends. The length of the CDR3 is 13 residues. Per germline, CDR1 SEHNR and CDR2 FQNEAQ (reference sequence). Libraries were prepared by immunoSEQ multiplex PCR; TCRdb keeps only in-frame clonotypes and omits some of them. The sample has some 330,000 clones; around 86% are singletons. Resolution of symptoms, clearance, or two negative PCRs was present in recovered Cohort 3 donors. This receptor was taken from a woman between 50 and 59 years old who had recovered from COVID-19. The V gene is TRBV7-9, the J gene TRBJ2-1, with no clear D. The sequenced sample was PBMCs or T cells enriched from blood (not recorded which). CDR3 sequence reads: CASSLIVYNEQFF. The CDR3 nucleotides are TGTGCCAGCAGCTTAATAGTTTACAATGAGCAGTTCTTC.